What follows are 26 T cell receptor beta chains derived from one specimen sequenced in a study of blood T cell repertoires in COVID-19. Assay: immunoSEQ multiplex PCR; the TCRdb copy retains only in-frame clones and omits some. The sample yields hundreds of thousands of clones, more than 85% seen once. The sample was PBMCs or T cells enriched from blood (not recorded which). These receptors came from a woman in her 30s who had recovered from COVID-19.

J is TRBJ2-3 and V is TRBV7-2; 10 nucleotides line up with TRBD2. Trimming removed 0 bases from V and 1 base from J; junction bases left unmatched: 7. Germline loops: CDR1 SGHTA, CDR2 FQGNSA. The CDR3 contains 18 residues. CDR3 region: CASSLAWGLAGGTDTQYF. CDR3 in DNA: TGTGCCAGCAGCTTAGCGTGGGGGCTAGCGGGGGGCACAGATACGCAGTATTTT.

This clone was counted once. The J gene is TRBJ1-1, the V gene TRBV20-1; possible D gene TRBD1, 6 bases. Germline-derived CDR1 and CDR2 are DFQATT and SNEGSKA (reference sequence). V lost 3 bases to trimming and J lost 8 bases, with 10 bases between them. CDR3 size: 11 residues. Written as DNA, the CDR3 is TGCAGTGCTAGTCACAGGGTAGAAGCTTTCTTT. Translating gives CSASHRVEAFF.

This sequence joins TRBV12-3 or TRBV12-4 and TRBJ1-1; tentatively, D is TRBD1 (6 bases). V dropped 5 bases and J dropped 8 bases, with 15 bases sitting between them. The CDR3 is 13 amino acids. The CDR3 sequence is CASSPRQGSEAFF. CDR3 sequence (DNA): TGTGCCAGCAGTCCCCGGCAGGGGAGCGAAGCTTTCTTT.

This rearrangement joins TRBV5-1 to TRBJ1-2; 8 bases are a match to TRBD1. Unmatched junction bases numbered 12, after V lost 0 bases and J lost 5 bases. The germline V gene encodes CDR1 SGHRS and CDR2 YFSETQ. The CDR3 is 17 residues long. DNA for the CDR3: TGCGCCAGCAGCTTGGATCCCTCAGTACAGGGGGGATATGGCTACACCTTC. Translated, it gives CASSLDPSVQGGYGYTF. The whole variable domain, remainder taken from reference TRBV5-1 and TRBJ1-2, is KAGVTQTPRYLIKTRGQQVTLSCSPISGHRSVSWYQQTPGQGLQFLFEYFSETQRNKGNFPGRFSGRQFSNSRSEMNVSTLELGDSALYLCASSLDPSVQGGYGYTFGSGTRLTVV.

The J gene is TRBJ2-7, the V gene TRBV6-5; no definite D call. Looked up from germline, CDR1 is MNHEY and CDR2 is SVGAGI. V gave up 5 bases and J gave up 6 bases, with 14 bases separating them. CDR3 size: 13 residues. CDR3 sequence: CASSQDPYSEQYF. CDR3 nucleotides: TGTGCCAGCAGTCAGGATCCGTATAGCGAGCAGTACTTC.

This clone was found once. This chain uses TRBV11-2 with TRBJ1-6; D might be TRBD1 (6 bases). The CDR3 consists of 14 residues. The germline CDR1 and CDR2 sequences are SGHAT and FQNNGV. V was trimmed by 5 bases and J by 9 bases, leaving 14 bases between them. CDR3 coding DNA: TGTGCCAGCAGCCCAAACAGGGCGGGTTCACCCCTCCACTTT. Protein sequence: CASSPNRAGSPLHF.

CDR3 DNA sequence: TGTGCCAGCAGCCGCGAATACGACAGGGCACTACATTTT. As protein: CASSREYDRALHF. The chain has TRBV7-9 and TRBJ1-5; 7 bases map to TRBD1. The CDR3 consists of 13 residues. The V gene's germline CDR1 is SEHNR and CDR2 FQNEAQ (reference sequence). The trim removed 5 bases at V and 16 bases at J, leaving 14 bases unmatched.

V is TRBV9 and J is TRBJ1-4; D perhaps matches TRBD1 (6 bases). This CDR3 is 15 amino acids long. CDR1 SGDLS and CDR2 YYNGEE come from the germline V gene. V was cut by 4 bases and J by 4 bases, with 14 bases left in between. CDR3 amino acids: CASSTGTTSNEKLFF. Written as DNA, the CDR3 is TGTGCCAGCAGCACGGGGACAACTAGTAATGAAAAACTGTTTTTT.

V and J are TRBV5-1 and TRBJ1-1; 7 bases agree with TRBD1. Per germline, CDR1 SGHRS and CDR2 YFSETQ. The trim removed 2 bases at V and 2 bases at J, leaving 6 bases unmatched. This CDR3 spans 15 amino acids. CDR3 sequence reads: CASSFEGATNTEAFF. Written as DNA, the CDR3 is TGCGCCAGCAGCTTCGAGGGGGCCACTAACACTGAAGCTTTCTTT.

This chain links TRBV11-2 with TRBJ2-7; D is ambiguous. Looked up from germline, CDR1 is SGHAT and CDR2 is FQNNGV. The V gene lost 5 bases and the J gene lost 5 bases, with 7 bases spanning the gap. This CDR3 has 11 residues. The CDR3 DNA reads as TGTGCCAGCAGCGTCGACAACGAGCAGTACTTC. This sequence encodes CASSVDNEQYF.

Only one count was recorded for this clone. The V call is TRBV5-6, the J call TRBJ1-4, with no clear D. Trimming stripped 5 bases from V and 4 bases from J, with 18 bases between. The CDR3 is made up of 16 amino acids. CDR1 SGHDT and CDR2 YYEEEE come from the germline V gene. CDR3: CASSEPPGLGNEKLFF. The CDR3 bases are TGTGCCAGCAGTGAACCCCCCGGTCTCGGTAATGAAAAACTGTTTTTT.

The rearrangement joins TRBV10-3 to TRBJ1-4; 7 nucleotides align to TRBD1. The CDR3 extends over 13 amino acids. The trim removed 11 bases at V and 8 bases at J, leaving 11 bases unmatched. CDR1 ENHRY and CDR2 SYGVKD come from the germline V gene. The CDR3: CAATGAREEKLFF. Here the CDR3 DNA reads TGTGCCGCAACAGGGGCGAGGGAGGAAAAACTGTTTTTT.

The chain couples TRBV5-1 to TRBJ2-5; 8 positions agree with TRBD1. Trimming at V came to 3 bases and at J to 4 bases, leaving 8 bases not matched to a gene. CDR1 and CDR2 (germline): SGHRS, YFSETQ. This CDR3 has 15 residues. The CDR3, as DNA: TGCGCCAGCAGCTCCAGACAGGGGATGGGAGAGACCCAGTACTTC. This gives the protein CASSSRQGMGETQYF.

This sequence joins TRBV7-9 and TRBJ2-7, with 7 bases lining up with TRBD1. There are 15 residues in the CDR3. V shed 5 bases and J 2 bases; nucleotides not matched to a gene: 9. Germline CDR1 is SEHNR and CDR2 is FQNEAQ (reference sequence). As DNA, the CDR3 is TGTGCCAGCAGCCACTCCGGGACAGATCCCTACGAGCAGTACTTC. It codes for CASSHSGTDPYEQYF. The whole variable domain, filled in from reference TRBV7-9 and TRBJ2-7, reads DTGVSQNPRHKITKRGQNVTFRCDPISEHNRLYWYRQTLGQGPEFLTYFQNEAQLEKSRLLSDRFSAERPKGSFSTLEIQRTEQGDSAMYLCASSHSGTDPYEQYFGPGTRLTVT.

V and J are TRBV14 and TRBJ2-3, with D unclear. V was clipped by 2 bases and J by 0 bases, with 3 bases between them. The germline V gene encodes CDR1 SGHDN and CDR2 FVKESK. This CDR3 contains 13 residues. CDR3: CASSQPSTDTQYF. The CDR3 coding sequence is TGTGCCAGCAGCCAACCTAGCACAGATACGCAGTATTTT. Using reference TRBV14 and TRBJ2-3 for the parts outside the CDR3, the full variable domain is EAGVTQFPSHSVIEKGQTVTLRCDPISGHDNLYWYRRVMGKEIKFLLHFVKESKQDESGMPNNRFLAERTGGTYSTLKVQPAELEDSGVYFCASSQPSTDTQYFGPGTRLTVL.

The rearrangement links TRBV7-2 to TRBJ1-3, with 10 bases aligning to TRBD1. CDR1 SGHTA and CDR2 FQGNSA come from the germline V gene. The CDR3 is 16 amino acids. Germline trimming cut 3 bases from V and 2 bases from J; bases unmatched to any gene: 4. CDR3 sequence reads: CASSFQGTGAGNTIYF. For the CDR3, the DNA is TGTGCCAGCAGCTTCCAAGGGACAGGGGCTGGAAACACCATATATTTT. Full variable domain (remainder filled in from reference TRBV7-2 and TRBJ1-3): GAGVSQSPSNKVTEKGKDVELRCDPISGHTALYWYRQSLGQGLEFLIYFQGNSAPDKSGLPSDRFSAERTGGSVSTLTIQRTQQEDSAVYLCASSFQGTGAGNTIYFGEGSWLTVV.

The chain is built from TRBV19 and TRBJ2-2; no firm D call. Germline CDR1 is LNHDA and CDR2 is SQIVND (reference sequence). This CDR3 spans 13 amino acids. V was shortened by 3 bases and J by 3 bases, with 5 bases between the two germline ends. Here the CDR3 reads CASSISDTGELFF. CDR3 nucleotides: TGTGCCAGTAGTATTAGTGACACCGGGGAGCTGTTTTTT.

This clone was observed once. This chain joins TRBV19 and TRBJ2-5, with 9 bases identical to TRBD2. The CDR3 covers 14 residues. The V and J ends lost 9 bases and 1 base, in that order; junction bases with no gene match: 6. Germline CDR1 and CDR2: LNHDA and SQIVND (reference sequence). CDR3 amino acids: CASQQRGAQETQYF. The CDR3 DNA follows: TGTGCCAGCCAGCAGCGGGGGGCCCAAGAGACCCAGTACTTC.

This chain joins TRBV5-1 and TRBJ1-1, with D perhaps matching TRBD1 (6 bases). CDR1 is SGHRS and CDR2 is YFSETQ in the germline V gene. The V end was cut by 0 bases, the J end by 0 bases, with 15 bases between. CDR3 length: 17 residues. CDR3 nucleotide sequence: TGCGCCAGCAGCTTGGGAGGCCGGGACACCCTGAACACTGAAGCTTTCTTT. This sequence encodes CASSLGGRDTLNTEAFF.

The table lists this clone with a count of one. The chain employs TRBV19 and TRBJ1-1; D gene ambiguous. Germline V lookup: CDR1 LNHDA, CDR2 SQIVND (reference sequence). This CDR3 has 12 residues. Between the trimmed V and J ends, which lost 7 bases and 3 bases, there was a span of 9 bases. The CDR3 region is CASTRSDTEAFF. The CDR3 DNA is TGTGCCAGTACTAGGTCAGACACTGAAGCTTTCTTT.

CDR3 residues: CATSSDAGFPQPQHF. The CDR3, as DNA: TGTGCCACCAGCAGTGACGCGGGGTTTCCCCAGCCCCAGCATTTT. The chain recombines TRBV15 with TRBJ1-5; no clear D. CDR1 LNHNV and CDR2 YYDKDF come from the germline V gene (reference sequence). CDR3 size: 15 residues. The germline V and J ends were trimmed by 3 bases and 7 bases, with 16 bases remaining between them.

The chain recombines TRBV5-1 with TRBJ2-3; TRBD2 aligns across 10 bases. The germline V gene has CDR1 SGHRS and CDR2 YFSETQ. CDR3 length: 16 residues. V lost 6 bases, J lost 2 bases, and 9 bases stayed unmatched. In nucleotides, the CDR3 is TGCGCCAGCAAATACACTAGCGGGGATTTCACAGATACGCAGTATTTT. Translation: CASKYTSGDFTDTQYF.

There are a few counts of this clone. V usage is TRBV7-6 and J usage is TRBJ2-7, with a possible D match to TRBD1 (5 bases). The CDR3 covers 17 residues. The germline V gene encodes CDR1 SGHVS and CDR2 FNYEAQ. V was pared by 1 base and J by 3 bases, with 19 bases between. DNA of the CDR3: TGTGCCAGCAGCTTAGGGGCAAGGAGACAGTTACACTACGAGCAGTACTTC. Translation gives CASSLGARRQLHYEQYF. The complete variable domain, with remaining parts taken from reference TRBV7-6 and TRBJ2-7, reads GAGVSQSPRYKVTKRGQDVALRCDPISGHVSLYWYRQALGQGPEFLTYFNYEAQQDKSGLPNDRFSAERPEGSISTLTIQRTEQRDSAMYRCASSLGARRQLHYEQYFGPGTRLTVT.

This rearrangement joins TRBV2 to TRBJ1-1; D possibly corresponds to TRBD1 (6 bases). This CDR3 comprises 13 residues. Trimming stripped 6 bases from V and 3 bases from J, with 11 bases between. Germline V CDR1 and CDR2: SNHLY, FYNNEI. Here the CDR3 reads CASRTTGDTEAFF. As DNA, the CDR3 is TGTGCCAGCAGGACGACAGGAGACACTGAAGCTTTCTTT.

This chain links TRBV2 with TRBJ2-3, with TRBD1 matching 11 bases. CDR3 size: 18 residues. Looked up from germline, CDR1 is SNHLY and CDR2 is FYNNEI. The ends lost 5 bases at V and 0 bases at J; junction bases unmatched: 10. DNA of the CDR3: TGTGCCAGCAGTCCCGGGACAGGGGGACAATATAGCACAGATACGCAGTATTTT. This translates into CASSPGTGGQYSTDTQYF.

The genes are TRBV5-4 and TRBJ2-3; 7 bases are shared with TRBD1. Germline V gives CDR1 SGHNT, CDR2 YYREEE (reference sequence). CDR3 length equals 18 residues. Losses at the gene ends were 4 bases for V and 0 bases for J; bases not matched to a gene: 14. CDR3 amino acids: CASSPTDRPPTSTDTQYF. Here the CDR3 DNA reads TGTGCCAGCAGCCCCACGGACAGGCCACCAACTAGCACAGATACGCAGTATTTT.